Described below is a single T cell receptor beta chain sequence and its context. What it recognizes is unknown. This entry belongs to a study of T cell responses to AZD1222 COVID-19 vaccine. The CDR3 length is 14 residues. Germline V gives CDR1 SGHTA, CDR2 FQGNSA. V lost 2 bases to trimming and J lost 6 bases, with 12 bases between them. Study-wide findings and caveats: Of spike-specific TCRs, nearly half reportedly target regions left unmutated in variants. The sample set comprised mostly white British donors with more females, and clonal diversity was possibly underestimated. Repertoires were obtained solely post-peak T cell response.

The method was immunoSEQ multiplex PCR; TCRdb's version includes in-frame clones alone and lacks a portion of them. Of roughly 100,000 clones listed, roughly 90% are singletons. The sequencing used peripheral blood, collected on day 0 of AZD1222 vaccination. The V gene is TRBV7-2, the J gene TRBJ2-3; D is ambiguous. This sequence originates from an adult in good health. CDR3 region: CASSLLGLRDTQYF. CDR3 nucleotide sequence: TGTGCCAGCAGCTTACTGGGCTTACGGGATACGCAGTATTTT.